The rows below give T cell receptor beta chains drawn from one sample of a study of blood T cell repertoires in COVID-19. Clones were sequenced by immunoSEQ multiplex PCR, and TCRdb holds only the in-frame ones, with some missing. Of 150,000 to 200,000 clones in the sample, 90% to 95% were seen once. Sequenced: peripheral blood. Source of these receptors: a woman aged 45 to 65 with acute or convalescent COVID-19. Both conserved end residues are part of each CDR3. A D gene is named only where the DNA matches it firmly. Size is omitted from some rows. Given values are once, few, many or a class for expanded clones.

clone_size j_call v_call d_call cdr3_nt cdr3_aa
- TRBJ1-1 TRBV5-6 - TGTGCCAGCAGCCCAATCGGGGAGGGCACTGAAGCTTTCTTT CASSPIGEGTEAFF
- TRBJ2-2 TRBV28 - TGTGCCAGCAGTTCCTCCCGACAGGCCACGAACACCGGGGAGCTGTTTTTT CASSSSRQATNTGELFF
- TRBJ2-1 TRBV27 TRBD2 TGTGCCAGCAGTTTATCCCCTACGGGGGGAGGAGGGTTCTTC CASSLSPTGGGGFF
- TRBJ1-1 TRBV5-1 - TGCGCCAGCAGCTTGGGGGGCAGAACTGAAGCTTTCTTT CASSLGGRTEAFF
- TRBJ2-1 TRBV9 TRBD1 TGTGCCAGCAGCGGAGGTCCGGGACAGGGGGCATATGAGCAGTTCTTC CASSGGPGQGAYEQFF
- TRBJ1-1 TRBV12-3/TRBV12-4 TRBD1 TGTGCCAGCAGGGACAGGGTCACTGAAGCTTTCTTT CASRDRVTEAFF
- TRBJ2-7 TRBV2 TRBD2 TGTGCCAGCAGTGAAGCGCTTCGGGGGAACAGCGGGAGGGTGGGCCACGAGCAGTACTTC CASSEALRGNSGRVGHEQYF
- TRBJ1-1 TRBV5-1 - TGCGCCAGCAGCTTTACAGGGAGGGCTGAAGCTTTCTTT CASSFTGRAEAFF
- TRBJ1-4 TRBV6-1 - TGTGCCAGCAGTGAATCGTGGGGGGGCCCCCGGGAAAAACTGTTTTTT CASSESWGGPREKLFF
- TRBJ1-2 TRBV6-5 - TGTGCCAGCAGTTACTCGTATCGCTATGGCTACACCTTC CASSYSYRYGYTF
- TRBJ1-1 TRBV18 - TGTGCCAGCTCACCAGGTGCAGGGTCTCGGACTGAAGCTTTCTTT CASSPGAGSRTEAFF
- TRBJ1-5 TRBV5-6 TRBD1 TGTGCCAGCAGCGCGGACAGGGGGATAAGGGCCAATCAGCCCCAGCATTTT CASSADRGIRANQPQHF
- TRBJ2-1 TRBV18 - TGTGCCAGCTCCCCCACGCGGGGCAATGAGCAGTTCTTC CASSPTRGNEQFF
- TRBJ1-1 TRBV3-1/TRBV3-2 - TGTGCCAGCAGCCATCTAGGGGCTGAAGCTTTCTTT CASSHLGAEAFF
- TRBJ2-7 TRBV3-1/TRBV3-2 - TGTGCCAGCAGCCAAGACAGGGTGGGCGAGCAGTACTTC CASSQDRVGEQYF
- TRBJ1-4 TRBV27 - TGTGCCAGCAGTTTATCGGGAGGAGAAAAACTGTTTTTT CASSLSGGEKLFF
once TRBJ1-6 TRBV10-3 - TGTGCCATCGGTCAGACAGGATCACCCCTCCACTTT CAIGQTGSPLHF
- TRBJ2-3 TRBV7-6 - TGTGCCAGCAGCCCGGGAGTTAATACGCAGTATTTT CASSPGVNTQYF
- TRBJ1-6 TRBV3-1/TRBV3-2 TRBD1 TGTGCCAGCAGCCAATTGGGACAGGGGAATTCACCCCTCCACTTT CASSQLGQGNSPLHF
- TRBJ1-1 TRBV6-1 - TGTGCCAGCAGTGAACGACAGGCGAACACTGAAGCTTTCTTT CASSERQANTEAFF
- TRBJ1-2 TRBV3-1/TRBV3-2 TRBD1 TGTGCCAGCAGCCTACAAACAGGGGTTGTCTATGGCTACACCTTC CASSLQTGVVYGYTF
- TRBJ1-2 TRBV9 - TGTGCCAGCAGCGGACCTGGGCGATACTATGGCTACACCTTC CASSGPGRYYGYTF
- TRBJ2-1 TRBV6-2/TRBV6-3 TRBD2 TGTGCCAGCAGTTTGGGAAGGGTAGCGGGATCATACAATGAGCAGTTCTTC CASSLGRVAGSYNEQFF
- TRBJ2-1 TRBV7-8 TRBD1 TGTGCCAGCAGCCCAGGGGGCCTCAGCTCCTACAATGAGCAGTTCTTC CASSPGGLSSYNEQFF
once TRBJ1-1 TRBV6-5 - TGTGCCAGCAGTCAAAGACAGTCGGCTGAAGCTTTCTTT CASSQRQSAEAFF